What follows is one T cell receptor beta chain and its context. Its antigen is unknown. Per-base qualities were not stored, and no clone one base away is much larger. Receptor amplification or capture employed PCR. Sequenced on an Illumina HiSeq 2500. TCR library preparation used molecular barcoding, with unique molecular identifiers applied to normalize quantification of the TCRbeta repertoire. TCRdb trimmed public reads at Q25 via fastp, called clones via MiXCR and kept in-frame beta chains. Every entry covers one CDR3 protein and lists the most common genes and DNA from its rows. In all, the sample holds more than 450,000 distinct CDR3 sequences, and 18% of those were seen once. The ten top clones hold approximately 3% of the sample. The record originates from a study of T-cell reconstitution after alpha-beta-depleted transplantation in children (dated by TCRdb to 2016 to 2017). At the level of the whole study: Using TCR repertoire profiling, the study quantitatively followed how T-cell immune reconstitution unfolded in children after TCRalphabeta/CD19-depleted allogeneic hematopoietic cell transplantation.

The trim is 2 bases for V and 2 bases for J, with a gap of 13 bases between the germline ends. CDR1 and CDR2, looked up from the germline V gene, are SGHRS and YFSETQ. The CDR3 goes from the cysteine to the phenylalanine over 15 residues. CDR3 DNA only is kept here, 45 bases in frame from base 1. Recombination joined TRBV5-1 with TRBJ1-2, and TRBD1 may be the D gene, going by 6 matching bases. The source of this sequence is a human donor who donated a stem cell graft to a child with acute lymphoblastic leukemia. The sample in question was PBMCs from the stem cell graft donor, obtained from the stem cell graft. The CDR3 is CASSLAGQYNYGYTF. The DNA sequence is TGCGCCAGCAGCTTAGCAGGACAGTACAACTATGGCTACACCTTC.